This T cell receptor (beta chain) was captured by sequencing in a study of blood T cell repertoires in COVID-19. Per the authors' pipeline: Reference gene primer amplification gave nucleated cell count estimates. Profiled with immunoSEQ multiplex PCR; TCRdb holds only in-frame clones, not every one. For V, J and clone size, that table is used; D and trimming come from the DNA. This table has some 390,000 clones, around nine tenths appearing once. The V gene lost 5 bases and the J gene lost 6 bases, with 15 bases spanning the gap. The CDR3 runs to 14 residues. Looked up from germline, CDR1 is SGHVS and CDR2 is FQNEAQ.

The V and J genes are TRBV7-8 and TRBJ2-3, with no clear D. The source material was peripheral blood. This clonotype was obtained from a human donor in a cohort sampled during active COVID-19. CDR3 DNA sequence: TGTGCCAGCAGCCGGTCTAGTGTCACGGATACGCAGTATTTT. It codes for CASSRSSVTDTQYF.